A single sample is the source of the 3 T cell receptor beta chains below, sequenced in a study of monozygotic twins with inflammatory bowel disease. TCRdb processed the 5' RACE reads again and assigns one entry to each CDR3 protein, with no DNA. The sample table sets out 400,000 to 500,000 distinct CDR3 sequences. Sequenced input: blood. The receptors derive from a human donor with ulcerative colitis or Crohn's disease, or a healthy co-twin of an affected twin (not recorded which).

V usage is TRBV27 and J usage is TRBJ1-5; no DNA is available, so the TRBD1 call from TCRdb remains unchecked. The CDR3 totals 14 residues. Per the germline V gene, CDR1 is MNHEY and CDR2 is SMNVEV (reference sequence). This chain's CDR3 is CASRTGASNQPQHF.

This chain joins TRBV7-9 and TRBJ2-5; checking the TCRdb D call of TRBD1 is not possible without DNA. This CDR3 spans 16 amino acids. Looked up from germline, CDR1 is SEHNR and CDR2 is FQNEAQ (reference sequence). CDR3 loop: CASSLQIRGSQETQYF. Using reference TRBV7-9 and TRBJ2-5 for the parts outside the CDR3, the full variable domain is DTGVSQNPRHKITKRGQNVTFRCDPISEHNRLYWYRQTLGQGPEFLTYFQNEAQLEKSRLLSDRFSAERPKGSFSTLEIQRTEQGDSAMYLCASSLQIRGSQETQYFGPGTRLLVL.

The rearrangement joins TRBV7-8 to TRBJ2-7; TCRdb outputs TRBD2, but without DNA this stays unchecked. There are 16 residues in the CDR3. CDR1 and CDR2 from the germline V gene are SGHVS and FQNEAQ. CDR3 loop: CASSPRLQQTSGEQYF.